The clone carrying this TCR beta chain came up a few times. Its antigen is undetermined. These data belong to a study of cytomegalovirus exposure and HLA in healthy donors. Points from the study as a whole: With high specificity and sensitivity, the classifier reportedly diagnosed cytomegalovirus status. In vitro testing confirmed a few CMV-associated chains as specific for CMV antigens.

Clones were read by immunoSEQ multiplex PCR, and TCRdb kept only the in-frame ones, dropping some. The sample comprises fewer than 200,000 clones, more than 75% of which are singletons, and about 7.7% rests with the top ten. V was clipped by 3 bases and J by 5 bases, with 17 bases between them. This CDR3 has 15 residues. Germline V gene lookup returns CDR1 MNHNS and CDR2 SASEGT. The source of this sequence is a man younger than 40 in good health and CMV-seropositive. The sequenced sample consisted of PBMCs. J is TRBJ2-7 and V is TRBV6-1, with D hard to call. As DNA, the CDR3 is TGTGCCAGCAGTGATTACGACGAAGGATCCCACGAGCAGTACTTC. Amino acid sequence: CASSDYDEGSHEQYF.